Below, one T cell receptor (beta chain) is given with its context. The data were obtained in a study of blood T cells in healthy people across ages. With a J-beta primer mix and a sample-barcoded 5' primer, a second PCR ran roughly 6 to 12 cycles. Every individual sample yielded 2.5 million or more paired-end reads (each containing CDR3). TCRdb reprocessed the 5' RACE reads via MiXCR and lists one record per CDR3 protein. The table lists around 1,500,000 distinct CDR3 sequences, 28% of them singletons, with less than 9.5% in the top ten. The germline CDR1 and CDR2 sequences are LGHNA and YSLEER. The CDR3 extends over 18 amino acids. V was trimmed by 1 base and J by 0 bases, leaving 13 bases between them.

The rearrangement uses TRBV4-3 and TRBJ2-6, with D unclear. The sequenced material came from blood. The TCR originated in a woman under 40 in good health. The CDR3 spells CASSQGATPDSGANVLTF. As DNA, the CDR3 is TGCGCCAGCAGCCAAGGGGCCACTCCCGACTCTGGGGCCAACGTCCTGACTTTC.